One and the same sample provided the 9 T cell receptor beta chains below, sequenced in a study of T cell responses to AZD1222 COVID-19 vaccine. The assay was immunoSEQ multiplex PCR, and TCRdb's table has in-frame clones only and misses some. The sample carries 100,000 to 150,000 clones, approximately 91% recorded once. The sequencing here drew on peripheral blood, taken 28 days after the second AZD1222 dose. The source of these receptors is an adult who received the AZD1222 COVID-19 vaccine.

This sequence joins TRBV18 and TRBJ2-7; 9 bases match TRBD2. After removal of 0 bases from V and 3 bases from J, the junction contained 6 bases not matched to a gene. Germline-derived CDR1 and CDR2 are KGHSH and LQKENI. The CDR3 has 16 amino acids. CDR3 nucleotides: TGTGCCAGCTCACCACCGGGAGCGGGAGGTCTCTACGAGCAGTACTTC. This gives the protein CASSPPGAGGLYEQYF.

The rearrangement uses TRBV6-4 and TRBJ2-1, with 11 bases aligning to TRBD2. The CDR3 spans 16 residues. CDR1 is MRHNA and CDR2 is SNTAGT in the germline V gene. The V and J ends lost 0 bases and 7 bases, in that order; junction bases with no gene match: 5. Written as DNA, the CDR3 is TGTGCCAGCAGTGACTCCGTAGCGGGAGGGGGGAATGAGCAGTTCTTC. Protein sequence: CASSDSVAGGGNEQFF.

This chain links TRBV7-3 with TRBJ2-1; D is possibly TRBD1 or TRBD2 (6 bases each). Germline V gene data show CDR1 as SGHTA and CDR2 as FQGTGA. CDR3 length: 17 amino acids. V was trimmed by 1 base and J by 7 bases, leaving 20 bases between them. Here the CDR3 reads CASSLKIGGVKRNEQFF. In nucleotides, the CDR3 is TGTGCCAGCAGCTTAAAGATCGGGGGCGTAAAGAGAAATGAGCAGTTCTTC.

The chain employs TRBV6-5 and TRBJ1-5; D possibly corresponds to TRBD1 (5 bases). The CDR3 has 16 residues. In germline, CDR1 is MNHEY, CDR2 SVGAGI. V shed 0 bases and J shed 0 bases, with 9 bases lying between them. The CDR3 DNA sequence: TGTGCCAGCAGTTACTCGGGGGTTCGTAGCAATCAGCCCCAGCATTTT. It is translated as CASSYSGVRSNQPQHF.

This clone has a single count. The chain uses TRBV29-1 and TRBJ2-7; D may be TRBD2 (6 bases). This CDR3 spans 11 amino acids. From germline, CDR1 is SQVTM and CDR2 ANQGSEA. The ends were cut back, 3 bases at V and 6 bases at J, with 9 bases in the middle. CDR3 in amino acids: CSVDAGSEQYF. As DNA, the CDR3 is TGCAGCGTTGACGCGGGAAGCGAGCAGTACTTC.

This rearrangement joins TRBV4-2 to TRBJ1-6; D is uncertain. This CDR3 region has 14 residues. CDR1 is LGHNA, CDR2 YNFKEQ, per germline. V lost 1 base and J lost 5, with 6 bases in between. In DNA form, the CDR3 reads TGTGCCAGCAGCCAAGTACAGAATAATTCACCCCTCCACTTT. The encoded protein is CASSQVQNNSPLHF.

This chain joins TRBV19 and TRBJ1-4; D gene ambiguous. The germline V gene encodes CDR1 LNHDA and CDR2 SQIVND (reference sequence). The germline V and J ends were trimmed by 10 bases and 0 bases, with 15 bases remaining between them. The CDR3 consists of 15 residues. CDR3 sequence (DNA): TGTGCCACCAGAGTGGAGGATGCAACTAATGAAAAACTGTTTTTT. Encoded protein: CATRVEDATNEKLFF.

This chain connects TRBV27 to TRBJ1-5, with TRBD1 matching over 8 bases. The CDR3 runs 14 residues. The germline V gene encodes CDR1 MNHEY and CDR2 SMNVEV (reference sequence). V lost 7 bases and J lost 5; bases outside the gene matches: 7. DNA of the CDR3: TGTGCCAGCAAAGAGACAGGGGAACATCAGCCCCAGCATTTT. Amino acids: CASKETGEHQPQHF.

V usage is TRBV27 and J usage is TRBJ1-2; 9 bases map to TRBD1. Germline trimming cut 4 bases from V and 8 bases from J; bases unmatched to any gene: 8. There are 14 residues in the CDR3. Per the germline V gene, CDR1 is MNHEY and CDR2 is SMNVEV (reference sequence). The CDR3 DNA follows: TGTGCCAGCAGTTCAAGGGACAGGGCCAAAGGCTACACCTTC. Translation gives CASSSRDRAKGYTF.